The 17 T cell receptor beta chains in this list originate from one sample, sequenced in a study of cytomegalovirus exposure and HLA in healthy donors (dated by TCRdb to 2016 to 2017). The protocol used for the library was the immunoSEQ multiplex PCR assay. For the multiplex PCR, a mixture combining 60 forward primers for TCR Vbeta segments and 13 reverse primers for TCR Jbeta segments was used. The immuneACCESS repertoire file appears here via TCRdb, limited to in-frame rearrangements. These files lack a portion of the clones; in checked studies, under half of the deficit traces to unresolved V genes, and the cause of the others is not known. The sample table gives 100,000 to 150,000 clones. The ten biggest clones cover under 3.5% of the sample. The material sequenced was PBMCs. The receptor source for this set is a man in his thirties or forties in good health and CMV-seronegative.

V and J are TRBV7-2 and TRBJ2-3; D perhaps matches TRBD1 (6 bases). Deletions cut 3 bases from V and 8 bases from J, with 9 bases between. Per germline, CDR1 SGHTA and CDR2 FQGNSA. CDR3 length: 12 residues. CDR3 DNA sequence: TGTGCCAGCAGCTTTAGGGGGACTACGCAGTATTTT. Amino acids: CASSFRGTTQYF.

CDR3 region: CASSELEGQGRGYTF. CDR3 DNA: TGTGCCAGCAGTGAACTTGAGGGACAGGGAAGGGGCTACACCTTC. This rearrangement joins TRBV2 to TRBJ1-2, with TRBD1 identical over 9 bases. Trimming cost V 2 bases and J 8 bases; bases outside gene matches: 9. CDR3 length equals 15 residues. Germline loops: CDR1 SNHLY, CDR2 FYNNEI.

The chain joins TRBV11-2 to TRBJ1-3; no reliable D call. The CDR3 loop spans 14 amino acids. Germline assignment: CDR1 SGHAT and CDR2 FQNNGV. V lost 5 bases to trimming and J lost 0 bases, with 8 bases between them. The CDR3 here is CASSRLTSGNTIYF. CDR3 in DNA: TGTGCCAGCAGCCGACTTACCTCTGGAAACACCATATATTTT.

The gene calls are TRBV29-1 and TRBJ2-7, with D possibly TRBD1 on 5 matching bases. The CDR3 spans 14 residues. V lost 3 bases, J lost 0 bases, and 12 bases lay in between. CDR1 and CDR2 (germline): SQVTM, ANQGSEA. In DNA form, the CDR3 reads TGCAGCGTTGAGAAGGTAGACAGCTCCTACGAGCAGTACTTC. Protein: CSVEKVDSSYEQYF.

CDR3 sequence (DNA): TGTGCCAGCAGCTACAGGGATATCACTGAAGCTTTCTTT. Residues: CASSYRDITEAFF. The V and J genes are TRBV5-8 and TRBJ1-1; D may be TRBD1 (6 bases). V gave up 3 bases and J gave up 4 bases, with 10 bases separating them. This CDR3 is 13 amino acids long. The germline V gene has CDR1 SGHTS and CDR2 YDEGEE.

The V gene is TRBV5-1, the J gene TRBJ2-2; the match to TRBD1 covers 7 bases. J lost 4 bases, V lost 0 bases, and 6 bases had no gene match. Per the germline V gene, CDR1 is SGHRS and CDR2 is YFSETQ. This CDR3 region has 16 residues. The CDR3 DNA reads as TGCGCCAGCAGCTTGGAACCGGGACAGAGCACCGGGGAGCTGTTTTTT. Its translation is CASSLEPGQSTGELFF.

This chain connects TRBV27 to TRBJ2-3, with 8 bases lining up with TRBD2. This CDR3 spans 19 amino acids. The germline V gene encodes CDR1 MNHEY and CDR2 SMNVEV (reference sequence). V gave up 5 bases and J gave up 4 bases; unmatched junction bases: 20. The CDR3 loop is CASSPSPLTGTSFSDTQYF. The DNA of the CDR3 is TGTGCCAGCAGTCCTAGCCCACTCACCGGGACTAGTTTCTCAGATACGCAGTATTTT.

V gene TRBV14 combines with J gene TRBJ1-1; D gene unclear. CDR1 is SGHDN and CDR2 is FVKESK in the germline V gene. V lost 0 bases, J lost 5 bases, and 13 bases lay in between. The CDR3 totals 15 residues. CDR3 sequence reads: CASSQDVGELTEAFF. Here the CDR3 DNA reads TGTGCCAGCAGCCAAGATGTCGGGGAGCTAACTGAAGCTTTCTTT.

The chain recombines TRBV5-4 with TRBJ2-7; 12 nucleotides line up with TRBD1. Germline V lookup: CDR1 SGHNT, CDR2 YYREEE (reference sequence). V dropped 4 bases and J dropped 6; count of bases not matched to a gene: 8. The CDR3 is 15 amino acids. DNA of the CDR3: TGTGCCAGCAGCCGGCTAGGGACAGGGGGCACCGAGCAGTACTTC. Translation gives CASSRLGTGGTEQYF.

This chain links TRBV7-6 with TRBJ2-7; maybe TRBD1 (6 bases). Trimming shortened V by 3 bases and J by 6 bases, and 18 bases separated the two germline ends. The CDR3 extends over 15 amino acids. Germline lookup yields CDR1 SGHVS and CDR2 FNYEAQ. The CDR3 DNA is TGTGCCAGCAGCTTGGCCCTACAGGGAAACGCCGAGCAGTACTTC. This translates into CASSLALQGNAEQYF.

This chain links TRBV7-8 with TRBJ2-3, with 9 bases identical to TRBD2. Germline V CDR1 and CDR2: SGHVS, FQNEAQ. Trimming removed 0 bases from V and 4 bases from J; junction bases left unmatched: 14. The length of the CDR3 is 19 residues. CDR3: CASSLALLTTREGADTQYF. CDR3 nucleotides: TGTGCCAGCAGCTTAGCTCTCCTAACAACGCGGGAGGGTGCAGATACGCAGTATTTT.

The chain combines TRBV27 with TRBJ2-6, with D unresolved. V lost 7 bases and J lost 0, with 4 bases in between. Germline V gene sequence: CDR1 MNHEY, CDR2 SMNVEV (reference sequence). The CDR3 is 13 residues long. The CDR3 coding sequence is TGTGCCAGCACCCGCTCTGGGGCCAACGTCCTGACTTTC. The encoded protein is CASTRSGANVLTF.

The J gene is TRBJ1-1, the V gene TRBV9; possibly TRBD1 for D (5 bases). This CDR3 comprises 14 residues. The germline CDR1 and CDR2 sequences are SGDLS and YYNGEE. Trimming removed 4 bases at V and 1 base at J, with 11 bases between. CDR3 nucleotides: TGTGCCAGCAGCCCGAGTGGACAGAACACTGAAGCTTTCTTT. Residues: CASSPSGQNTEAFF.

The chain recombines TRBV29-1 with TRBJ2-7; D uncertain. The CDR3 runs 11 residues. Germline values: CDR1 SQVTM, CDR2 ANQGSEA. V was shortened by 4 bases and J by 2 bases, with 6 bases between the two germline ends. CDR3 in DNA: TGCAGCGTTGGGGCAGCCTACGAGCAGTACTTC. This translates into CSVGAAYEQYF.

The gene calls are TRBV4-1 and TRBJ2-3; 12 nucleotides match TRBD2. This CDR3 contains 18 residues. Germline CDR1 is MGHRA and CDR2 is YSYEKL. V lost 2 bases and J lost 4; bases outside the gene matches: 10. CDR3 nucleotide sequence: TGCGCCAGCAGCCAATACAGACTAGCGGGAGAGCTCGCAGATACGCAGTATTTT. Protein: CASSQYRLAGELADTQYF.

The chain is built from TRBV14 and TRBJ1-1; D not resolved. Germline CDR1 is SGHDN and CDR2 is FVKESK. The CDR3 totals 15 residues. Trimming removed 4 bases at V and 3 bases at J, with 15 bases between. DNA for the CDR3: TGTGCCAGCAGCCCCCTACGGGGAAAGGACACTGAAGCTTTCTTT. Amino acid sequence: CASSPLRGKDTEAFF.

J is TRBJ2-5 and V is TRBV10-3, with 7 bases matching TRBD1. The J call could be wrong; TRBJ2-7 is a better fit for the DNA end. Germline V gene data show CDR1 as ENHRY and CDR2 as SYGVKD. The CDR3 spans 15 residues. The CDR3 loop is CAISDLPGQQYEQYF. The CDR3 DNA is TGTGCCATCAGCGACCTGCCGGGACAGCAATACGAGCAGTACTTC.